These 5 T cell receptor beta chains were sequenced from one sample in a study of T-cell memory formation after mild COVID-19. TCRdb reprocessed the 5' RACE reads with MiXCR, giving one entry per CDR3 protein. The sample holds 300,000 to 350,000 distinct CDR3 sequences, over 10% seen once. Sequencing was carried out using PBMCs or a T cell subset sorted from them (not recorded which). Source of these receptors: a man younger than 35 who had mild COVID-19 (a few samples of this study predate the infection). Cell type and time point are not known.

This clonotype was found a few times. The gene calls are TRBV20-1 and TRBJ2-1; 7 bases are shared with TRBD1. V lost 5 bases, J lost 11 bases, and 6 bases stayed unmatched. There are 11 residues in the CDR3. CDR1 DFQATT and CDR2 SNEGSKA come from the germline V gene (reference sequence). The CDR3 is CSAGYRGKQFF. Written as DNA, the CDR3 is TGCAGTGCTGGGTACAGGGGAAAGCAGTTCTTC.

The V call is TRBV7-9, the J call TRBJ2-7; D may be TRBD1 (5 bases). This CDR3 has 14 residues. Germline V gives CDR1 SEHNR, CDR2 FQNEAQ (reference sequence). The V gene lost 3 bases and the J gene lost 2 bases, with 11 bases spanning the gap. DNA of the CDR3: TGTGCCAGCAGCTTGACAGCTGTACCCTACGAGCAGTACTTC. This codes for CASSLTAVPYEQYF.

This clonotype appeared many times. The chain recombines TRBV12-3 or TRBV12-4 with TRBJ1-1, with D perhaps TRBD1 (5 bases). The CDR3 has 13 amino acids. Trimming cost V 6 bases and J 0 bases, with 8 bases left between them. The CDR3 sequence is CASSGQLNTEAFF. In DNA form, the CDR3 reads TGTGCCAGCAGCGGACAATTGAACACTGAAGCTTTCTTT.

This clonotype was seen ten or more times. The chain employs TRBV20-1 and TRBJ2-2; weak D call: TRBD2 (6 bases). The germline gives CDR1 DFQATT, CDR2 SNEGSKA (reference sequence). This CDR3 comprises 19 residues. V gave up 3 bases and J gave up 0 bases, with 23 bases separating them. The CDR3 loop is CSARRRVGGNLANTGELFF. The CDR3 bases are TGCAGTGCTAGGCGCAGGGTGGGGGGTAACCTCGCGAACACCGGGGAGCTGTTTTTT.

This clonotype was observed a single time. The chain joins TRBV7-2 to TRBJ2-3, with 12 bases lining up with TRBD2. The CDR3 runs 15 residues. The germline V gene has CDR1 SGHTA and CDR2 FQGNSA. Trimming at V came to 11 bases and at J to 10 bases, leaving 16 bases not matched to a gene. The CDR3 DNA is TGTGCCTGCCGTTCTAGCGGGGGGGAACGGAGGGCGCAGTATTTT. It is translated as CACRSSGGERRAQYF. The complete variable domain, with remaining parts taken from reference TRBV7-2 and TRBJ2-3, reads GAGVSQSPSNKVTEKGKDVELRCDPISGHTALYWYRQSLGQGLEFLIYFQGNSAPDKSGLPSDRFSAERTGGSVSTLTIQRTQQEDSAVYLCACRSSGGERRAQYFGPGTRLTVL.